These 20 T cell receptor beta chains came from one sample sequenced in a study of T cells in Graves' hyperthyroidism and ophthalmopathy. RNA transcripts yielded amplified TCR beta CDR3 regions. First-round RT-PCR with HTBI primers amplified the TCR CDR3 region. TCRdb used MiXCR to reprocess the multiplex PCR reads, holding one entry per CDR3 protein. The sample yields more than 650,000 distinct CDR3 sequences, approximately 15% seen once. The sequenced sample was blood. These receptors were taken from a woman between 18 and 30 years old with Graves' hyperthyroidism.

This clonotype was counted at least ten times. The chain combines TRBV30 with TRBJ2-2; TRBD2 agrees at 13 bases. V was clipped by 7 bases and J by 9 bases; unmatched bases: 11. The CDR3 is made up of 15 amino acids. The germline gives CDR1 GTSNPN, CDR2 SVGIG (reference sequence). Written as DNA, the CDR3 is TGTGCCTCCTCCGGACTAGCGGGAGAGCTAAGGGAGCTGTTTTTT. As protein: CASSGLAGELRELFF. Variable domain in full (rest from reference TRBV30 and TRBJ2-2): SQTIHQWPATLVQPVGSPLSLECTVEGTSNPNLYWYRQAAGRGLQLLFYSVGIGQISSEVPQNLSASRPQDRQFILSSKKLLLSDSGFYLCASSGLAGELRELFFGEGSRLTVL.

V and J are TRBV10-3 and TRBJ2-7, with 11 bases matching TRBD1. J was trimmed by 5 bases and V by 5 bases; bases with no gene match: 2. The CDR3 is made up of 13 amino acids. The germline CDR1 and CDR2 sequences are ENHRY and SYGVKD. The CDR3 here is CAISPGQGDEQYF. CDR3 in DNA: TGTGCCATCAGTCCGGGACAGGGGGACGAGCAGTACTTC.

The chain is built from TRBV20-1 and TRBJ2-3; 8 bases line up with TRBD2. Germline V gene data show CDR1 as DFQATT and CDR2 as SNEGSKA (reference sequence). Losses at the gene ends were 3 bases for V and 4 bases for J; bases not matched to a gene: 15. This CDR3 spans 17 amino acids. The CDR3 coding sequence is TGCAGTGCTAGGCCTCTATCTTCCAGCGGGAGCTCAGATACGCAGTATTTT. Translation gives CSARPLSSSGSSDTQYF.

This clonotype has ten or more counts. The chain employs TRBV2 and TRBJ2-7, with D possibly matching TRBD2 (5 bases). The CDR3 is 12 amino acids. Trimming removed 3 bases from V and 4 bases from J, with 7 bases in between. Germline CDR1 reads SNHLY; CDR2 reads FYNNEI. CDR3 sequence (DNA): TGTGCCAGCAGTGAGGACTTTTACGAGCAGTACTTC. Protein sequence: CASSEDFYEQYF.

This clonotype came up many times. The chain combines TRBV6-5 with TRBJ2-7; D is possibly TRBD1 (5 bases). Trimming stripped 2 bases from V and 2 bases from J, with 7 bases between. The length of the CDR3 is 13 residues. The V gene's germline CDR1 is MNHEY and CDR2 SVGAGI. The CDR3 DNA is TGTGCCAGCAGTTACCACAGGACCTACGAGCAGTACTTC. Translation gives CASSYHRTYEQYF.

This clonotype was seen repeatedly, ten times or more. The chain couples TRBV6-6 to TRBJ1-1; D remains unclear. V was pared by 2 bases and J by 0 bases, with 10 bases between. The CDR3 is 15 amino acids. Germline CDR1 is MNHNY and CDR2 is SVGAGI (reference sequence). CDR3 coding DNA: TGTGCCAGCAGTTACACCGGACGGCTGAACACTGAAGCTTTCTTT. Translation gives CASSYTGRLNTEAFF.

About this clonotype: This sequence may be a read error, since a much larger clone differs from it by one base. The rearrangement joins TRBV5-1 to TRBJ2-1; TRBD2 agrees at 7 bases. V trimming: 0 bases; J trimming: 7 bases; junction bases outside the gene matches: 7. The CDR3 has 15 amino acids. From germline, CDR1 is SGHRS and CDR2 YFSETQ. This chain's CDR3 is CASSLGPNGGNEQFF. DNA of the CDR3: TGCGCCAGCAGCTTGGGCCCCAACGGGGGGAATGAGCAGTTCTTC.

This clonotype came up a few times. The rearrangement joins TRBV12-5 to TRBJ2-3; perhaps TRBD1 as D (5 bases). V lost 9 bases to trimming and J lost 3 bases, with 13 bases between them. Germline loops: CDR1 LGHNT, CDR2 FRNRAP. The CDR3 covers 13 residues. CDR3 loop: CASQLGETDTQYF. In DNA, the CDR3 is TGTGCTAGCCAATTAGGGGAAACAGATACGCAGTATTTT. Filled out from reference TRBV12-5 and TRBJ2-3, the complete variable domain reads DARVTQTPRHKVTEMGQEVTMRCQPILGHNTVFWYRQTMMQGLELLAYFRNRAPLDDSGMPKDRFSAEMPDATLATLKIQPSEPRDSAVYFCASQLGETDTQYFGPGTRLTVL.

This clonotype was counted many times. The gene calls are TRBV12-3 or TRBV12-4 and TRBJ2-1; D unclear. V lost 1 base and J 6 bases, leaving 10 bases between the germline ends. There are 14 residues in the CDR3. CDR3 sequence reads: CASSLGAGFNEQFF. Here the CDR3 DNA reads TGTGCCAGCAGTTTAGGGGCAGGCTTCAATGAGCAGTTCTTC.

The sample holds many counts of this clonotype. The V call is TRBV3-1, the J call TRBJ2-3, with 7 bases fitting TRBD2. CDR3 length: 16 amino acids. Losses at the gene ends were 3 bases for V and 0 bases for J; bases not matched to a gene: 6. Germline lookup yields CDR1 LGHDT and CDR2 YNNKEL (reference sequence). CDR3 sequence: CASSHGGGGSTDTQYF. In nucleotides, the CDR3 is TGTGCCAGCAGCCATGGGGGGGGAGGTAGCACAGATACGCAGTATTTT.

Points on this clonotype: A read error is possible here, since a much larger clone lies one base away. DNA for the CDR3: TGTGCCAGCAGCGCGACAGGGTTCTATGGCTACGCCTTC. Protein: CASSATGFYGYAF. The chain joins TRBV11-1 to TRBJ1-2; 7 nucleotides align to TRBD1. Germline-derived CDR1 and CDR2 are SGHAT and FQDESV (reference sequence). This CDR3 has 13 residues.

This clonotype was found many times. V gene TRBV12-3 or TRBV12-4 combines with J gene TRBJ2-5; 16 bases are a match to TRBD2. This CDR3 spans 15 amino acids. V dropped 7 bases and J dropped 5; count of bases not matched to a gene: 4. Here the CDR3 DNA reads TGTGCCAGCACCCGGGGACTAGCGGGAGGGGAGACCCAGTACTTC. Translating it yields CASTRGLAGGETQYF.

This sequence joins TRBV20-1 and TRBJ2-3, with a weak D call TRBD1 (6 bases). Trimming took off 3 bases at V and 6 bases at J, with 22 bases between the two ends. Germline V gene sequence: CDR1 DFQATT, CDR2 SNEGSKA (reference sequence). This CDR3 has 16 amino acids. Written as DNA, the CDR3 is TGCAGTGCTAGTGTACGGCAGGGGATGATGATGGATACGCAGTATTTT. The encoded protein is CSASVRQGMMMDTQYF.

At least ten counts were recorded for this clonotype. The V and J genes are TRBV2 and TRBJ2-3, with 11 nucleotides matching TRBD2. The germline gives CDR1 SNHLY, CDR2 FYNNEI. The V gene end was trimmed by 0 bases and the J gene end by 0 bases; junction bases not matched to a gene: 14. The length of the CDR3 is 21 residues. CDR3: CASSEAQVLGTSGTSTDTQYF. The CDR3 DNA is TGTGCCAGCAGTGAAGCCCAAGTTCTCGGGACTAGCGGAACTAGCACAGATACGCAGTATTTT. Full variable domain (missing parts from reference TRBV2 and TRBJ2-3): EPEVTQTPSHQVTQMGQEVILRCVPISNHLYFYWYRQILGQKVEFLVSFYNNEISEKSEIFDDQFSVERPDGSNFTLKIRSTKLEDSAMYFCASSEAQVLGTSGTSTDTQYFGPGTRLTVL.

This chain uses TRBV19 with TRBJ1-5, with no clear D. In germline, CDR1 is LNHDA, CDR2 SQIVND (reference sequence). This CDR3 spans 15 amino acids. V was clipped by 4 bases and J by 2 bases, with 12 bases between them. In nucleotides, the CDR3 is TGTGCCAGTAGTACACAAACAGCCCGCAATCAGCCCCAGCATTTT. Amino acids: CASSTQTARNQPQHF.

The CDR3 here is CASTADRISYEQYF. In DNA, the CDR3 is TGTGCCAGCACCGCGGACAGGATATCCTACGAGCAGTACTTC. The V gene is TRBV12-3 or TRBV12-4, the J gene TRBJ2-7, with 7 bases identical to TRBD1. CDR3 length: 14 residues. The trim removed 7 bases at V and 1 base at J, leaving 7 bases unmatched.

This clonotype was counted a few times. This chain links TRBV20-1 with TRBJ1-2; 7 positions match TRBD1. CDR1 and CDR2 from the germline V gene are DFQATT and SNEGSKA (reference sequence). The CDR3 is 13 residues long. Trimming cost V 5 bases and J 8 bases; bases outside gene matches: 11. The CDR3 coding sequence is TGCAGTGCTCCTACTCGACAGGGCCGAGGCTACACCTTC. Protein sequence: CSAPTRQGRGYTF.

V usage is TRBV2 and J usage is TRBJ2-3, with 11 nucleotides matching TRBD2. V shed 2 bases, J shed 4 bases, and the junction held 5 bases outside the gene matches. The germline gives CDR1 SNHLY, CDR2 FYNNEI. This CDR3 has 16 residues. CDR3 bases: TGTGCCAGCAGTGAAATTAGCGGGGGGGCCCCAGATACGCAGTATTTT. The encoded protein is CASSEISGGAPDTQYF.

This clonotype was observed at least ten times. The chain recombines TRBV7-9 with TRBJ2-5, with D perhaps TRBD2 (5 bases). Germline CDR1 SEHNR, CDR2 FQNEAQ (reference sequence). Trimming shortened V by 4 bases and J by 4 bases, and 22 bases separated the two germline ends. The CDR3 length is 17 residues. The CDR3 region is CASSSTKWGEVRETQYF. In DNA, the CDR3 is TGTGCCAGCAGCTCGACCAAATGGGGAGAGGTGCGAGAGACCCAGTACTTC.

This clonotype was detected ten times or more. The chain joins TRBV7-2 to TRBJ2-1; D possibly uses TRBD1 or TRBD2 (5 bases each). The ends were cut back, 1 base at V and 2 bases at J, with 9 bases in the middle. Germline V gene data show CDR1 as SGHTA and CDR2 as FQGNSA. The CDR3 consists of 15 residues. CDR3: CASSLGDGPYNEQFF. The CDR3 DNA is TGTGCCAGCAGCTTAGGGGACGGGCCCTACAATGAGCAGTTCTTC.